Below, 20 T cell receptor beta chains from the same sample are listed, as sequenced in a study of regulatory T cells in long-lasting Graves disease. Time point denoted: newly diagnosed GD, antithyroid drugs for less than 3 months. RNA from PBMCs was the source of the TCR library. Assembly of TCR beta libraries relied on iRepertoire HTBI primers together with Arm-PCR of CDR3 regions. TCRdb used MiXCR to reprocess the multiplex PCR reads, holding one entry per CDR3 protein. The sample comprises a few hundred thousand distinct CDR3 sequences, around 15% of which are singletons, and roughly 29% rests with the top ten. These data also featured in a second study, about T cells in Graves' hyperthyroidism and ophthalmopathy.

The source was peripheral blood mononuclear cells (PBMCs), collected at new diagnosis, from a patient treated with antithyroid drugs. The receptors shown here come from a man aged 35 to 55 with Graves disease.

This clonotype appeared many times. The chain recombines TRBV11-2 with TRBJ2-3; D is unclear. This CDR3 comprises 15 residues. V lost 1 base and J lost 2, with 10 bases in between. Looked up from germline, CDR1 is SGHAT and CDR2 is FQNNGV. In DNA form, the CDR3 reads TGTGCCAGCAGCTTAGGATTCAGGATCACAGATACGCAGTATTTT. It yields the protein CASSLGFRITDTQYF. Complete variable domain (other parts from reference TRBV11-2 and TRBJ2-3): EAGVAQSPRYKIIEKRQSVAFWCNPISGHATLYWYQQILGQGPKLLIQFQNNGVVDDSQLPKDRFSAERLKGVDSTLKIQPAKLEDSAVYLCASSLGFRITDTQYFGPGTRLTVL.

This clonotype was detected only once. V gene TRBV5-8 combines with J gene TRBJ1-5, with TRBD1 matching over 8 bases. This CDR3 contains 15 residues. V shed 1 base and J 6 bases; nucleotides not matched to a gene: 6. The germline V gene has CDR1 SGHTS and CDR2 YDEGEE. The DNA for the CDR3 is TGTGCCAGCAGCTTGCGGCCAGGGGGCACTCAGCCCCAGCATTTT. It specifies CASSLRPGGTQPQHF.

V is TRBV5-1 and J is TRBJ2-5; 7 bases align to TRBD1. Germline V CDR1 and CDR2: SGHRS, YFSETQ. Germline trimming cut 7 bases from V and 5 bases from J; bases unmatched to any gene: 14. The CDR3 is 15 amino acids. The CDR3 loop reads CASRSQGTPEETQYF. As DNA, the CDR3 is TGCGCCAGCCGGTCACAGGGGACCCCCGAGGAGACCCAGTACTTC.

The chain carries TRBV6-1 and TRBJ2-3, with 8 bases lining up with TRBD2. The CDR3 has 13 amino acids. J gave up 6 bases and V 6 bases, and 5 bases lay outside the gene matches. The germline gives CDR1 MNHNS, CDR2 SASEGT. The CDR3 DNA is TGTGCCAGCAGGATTAGCGGGAAGGATACGCAGTATTTT. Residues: CASRISGKDTQYF.

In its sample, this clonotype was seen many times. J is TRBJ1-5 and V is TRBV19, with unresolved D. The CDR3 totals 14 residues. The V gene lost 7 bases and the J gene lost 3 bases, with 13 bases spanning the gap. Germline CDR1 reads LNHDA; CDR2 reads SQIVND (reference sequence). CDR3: CASTQAEPNQPQHF. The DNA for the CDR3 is TGTGCCAGTACTCAGGCAGAACCCAATCAGCCCCAGCATTTT. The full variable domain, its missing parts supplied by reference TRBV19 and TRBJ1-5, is DGGITQSPKYLFRKEGQNVTLSCEQNLNHDAMYWYRQDPGQGLRLIYYSQIVNDFQKGDIAEGYSVSREKKESFPLTVTSAQKNPTAFYLCASTQAEPNQPQHFGDGTRLSIL.

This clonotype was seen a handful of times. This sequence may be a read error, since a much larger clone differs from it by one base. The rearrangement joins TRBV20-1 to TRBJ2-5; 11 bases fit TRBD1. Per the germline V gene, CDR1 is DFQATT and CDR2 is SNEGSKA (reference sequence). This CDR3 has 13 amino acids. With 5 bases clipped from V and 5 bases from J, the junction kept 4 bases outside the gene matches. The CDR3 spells CSAVDRGRETQYF. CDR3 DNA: TGCAGTGCTGTGGACAGGGGGCGCGAGACCCAGTACTTC.

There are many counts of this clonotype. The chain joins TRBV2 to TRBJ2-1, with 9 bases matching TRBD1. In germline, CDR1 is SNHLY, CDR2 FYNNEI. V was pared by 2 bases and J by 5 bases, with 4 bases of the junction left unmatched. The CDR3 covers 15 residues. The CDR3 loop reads CASSELDRGHNEQFF. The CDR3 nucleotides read TGTGCCAGCAGTGAATTGGACAGGGGCCACAATGAGCAGTTCTTC.

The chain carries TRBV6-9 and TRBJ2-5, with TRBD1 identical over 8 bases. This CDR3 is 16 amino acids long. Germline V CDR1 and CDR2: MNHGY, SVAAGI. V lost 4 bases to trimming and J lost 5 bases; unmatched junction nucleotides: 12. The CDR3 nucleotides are TGTGCCAGCAGTTTCGGTGGACAGGGAATGCCGGAGACCCAGTACTTC. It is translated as CASSFGGQGMPETQYF.

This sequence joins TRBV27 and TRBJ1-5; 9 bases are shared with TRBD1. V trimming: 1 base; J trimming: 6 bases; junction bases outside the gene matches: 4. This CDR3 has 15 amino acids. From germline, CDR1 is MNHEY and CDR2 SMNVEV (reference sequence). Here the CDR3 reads CASSLFGTGRQPQHF. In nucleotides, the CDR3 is TGTGCCAGCAGTTTATTCGGGACAGGGCGTCAGCCCCAGCATTTT.

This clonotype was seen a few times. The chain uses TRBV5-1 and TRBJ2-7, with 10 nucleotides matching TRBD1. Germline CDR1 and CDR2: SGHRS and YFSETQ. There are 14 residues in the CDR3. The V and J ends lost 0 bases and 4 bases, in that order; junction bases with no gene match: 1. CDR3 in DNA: TGCGCCAGCAGCTTGGTGGGACAGGGGTACGAGCAGTACTTC. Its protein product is CASSLVGQGYEQYF.

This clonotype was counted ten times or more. CDR3 coding DNA: TGTGCCAGTAGTTTCCGGACAGCTAAGGATTCACCCCTCCACTTT. Translated: CASSFRTAKDSPLHF. This chain uses TRBV19 with TRBJ1-6; D is possibly TRBD1 (6 bases). The CDR3 contains 15 residues. Germline CDR1 reads LNHDA; CDR2 reads SQIVND (reference sequence). The V and J ends lost 5 bases and 8 bases respectively, with 16 bases between them.

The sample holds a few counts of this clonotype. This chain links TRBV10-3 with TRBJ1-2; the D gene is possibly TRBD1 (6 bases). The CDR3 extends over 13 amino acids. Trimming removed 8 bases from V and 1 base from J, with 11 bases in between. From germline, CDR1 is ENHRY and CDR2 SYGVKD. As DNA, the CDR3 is TGTGCCATCCAATCAGGGGATAACTATGGCTACACCTTC. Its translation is CAIQSGDNYGYTF.

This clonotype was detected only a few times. DNA of the CDR3: TGTGCCAGCAGCTTAATGTACGAGCAGTACTTC. Its translation: CASSLMYEQYF. The chain recombines TRBV7-9 with TRBJ2-7; D is uncertain. With 2 bases removed from V and 4 bases from J, the gap between germline ends came to 3 bases. The CDR3 sequence is 11 residues long. Germline CDR1 SEHNR, CDR2 FQNEAQ (reference sequence).

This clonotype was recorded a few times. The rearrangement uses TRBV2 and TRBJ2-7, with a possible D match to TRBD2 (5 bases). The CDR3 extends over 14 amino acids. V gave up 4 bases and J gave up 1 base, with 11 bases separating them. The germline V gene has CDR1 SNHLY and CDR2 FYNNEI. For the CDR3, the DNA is TGTGCCAGCAGTGTTCGGGGTTTTTCCTACGAGCAGTACTTC. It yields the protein CASSVRGFSYEQYF.

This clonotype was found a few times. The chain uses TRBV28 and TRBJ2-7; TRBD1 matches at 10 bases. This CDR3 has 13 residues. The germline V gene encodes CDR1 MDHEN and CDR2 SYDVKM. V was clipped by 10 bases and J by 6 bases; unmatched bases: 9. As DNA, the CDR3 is TGTGCCATTACACCGGGACAGGGGTCCGAGCAGTACTTC. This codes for CAITPGQGSEQYF.

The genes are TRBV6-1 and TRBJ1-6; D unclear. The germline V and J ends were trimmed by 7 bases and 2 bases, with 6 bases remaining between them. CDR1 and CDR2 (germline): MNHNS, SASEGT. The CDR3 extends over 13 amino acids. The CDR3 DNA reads TGTGCCAGCAAGGACCCCTATAATTCACCCCTCCACTTT. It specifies CASKDPYNSPLHF.

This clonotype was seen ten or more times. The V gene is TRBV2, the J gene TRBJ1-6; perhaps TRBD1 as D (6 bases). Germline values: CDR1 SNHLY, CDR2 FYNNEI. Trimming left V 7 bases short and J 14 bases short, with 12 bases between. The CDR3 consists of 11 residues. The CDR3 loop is CASNRAQTLHF. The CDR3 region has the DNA TGTGCCAGCAACAGGGCCCAGACCCTCCACTTT.

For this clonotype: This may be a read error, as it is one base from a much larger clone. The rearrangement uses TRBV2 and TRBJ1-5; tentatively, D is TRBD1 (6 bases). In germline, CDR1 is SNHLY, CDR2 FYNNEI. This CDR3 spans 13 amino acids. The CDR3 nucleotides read TGTGCCAGCAACCGGGACAACAATCGGCCCCAGCATTTT. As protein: CASNRDNNRPQHF.

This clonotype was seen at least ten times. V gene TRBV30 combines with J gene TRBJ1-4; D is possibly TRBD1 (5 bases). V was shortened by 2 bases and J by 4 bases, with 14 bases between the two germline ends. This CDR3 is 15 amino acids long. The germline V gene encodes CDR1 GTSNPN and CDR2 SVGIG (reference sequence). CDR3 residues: CAWSSSRDLNEKLFF. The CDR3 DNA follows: TGTGCCTGGAGTTCCTCCCGGGACCTTAATGAAAAACTGTTTTTT.

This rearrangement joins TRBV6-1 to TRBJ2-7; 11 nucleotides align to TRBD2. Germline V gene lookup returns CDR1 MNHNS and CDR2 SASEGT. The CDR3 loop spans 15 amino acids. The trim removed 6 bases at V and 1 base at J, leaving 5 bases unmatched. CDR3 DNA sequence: TGTGCCAGCAGCCGTAGCGGGGGGGGTTCCTACGAGCAGTACTTC. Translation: CASSRSGGGSYEQYF.